These T cell receptor beta chains were read from a single sample in a study of blood T cell repertoires in COVID-19. The protocol was immunoSEQ multiplex PCR, while the TCRdb copy is restricted to in-frame clones and leaves out a portion. The table includes about 190,000 clones, 65% to 80% detected once. Sequenced input: peripheral blood. The origin of the receptors is a woman in her fifties or sixties with acute or convalescent COVID-19. Each CDR3 is given with its conserved first and last residue. D genes are given only for firm matches. For some rows the clone size is stated as once, few or many, or as a class when expanded; others skip it.

clone_size	v_call	d_call	cdr3_length	j_call	cdr3_nt	cdr3_aa
-	TRBV11-3	TRBD1	14	TRBJ1-5	TGTGCCAGCAGCTTCTTAGGGGGCGGTCAGCCCCAGCATTTT	CASSFLGGGQPQHF
-	TRBV20-1	-	10	TRBJ2-7	TGCAGTGCTGCGGGGTACGAGCAGTACTTC	CSAAGYEQYF
-	TRBV7-8	TRBD2	16	TRBJ2-3	TGTGCCAGCAGCTTAGTTGGTAGCGGGATGACAGATACGCAGTATTTT	CASSLVGSGMTDTQYF
few	TRBV5-1	-	13	TRBJ2-7	TGCGCCAGTCCCGCTCCTAGCCCCTACGAGCAGTACTTC	CASPAPSPYEQYF
-	TRBV2	-	14	TRBJ1-1	TGTGCCAGCCGAAATGCTTTAGTGAACACTGAAGCTTTCTTT	CASRNALVNTEAFF
-	TRBV7-6	TRBD2	15	TRBJ2-2	TGTGCCAGCAGCAATAGCGGGGTTAACACCGGGGAGCTGTTTTTT	CASSNSGVNTGELFF
few	TRBV2	-	15	TRBJ1-3	TGTGCCAGCAGTGTAGCCGGTCTCTCTGGAAACACCATATATTTT	CASSVAGLSGNTIYF
-	TRBV24-1	TRBD2	16	TRBJ2-1	TGTGCCACCAGTGATTTAGTAGCGGGGACTGTGGATGAGCAGTTCTTC	CATSDLVAGTVDEQFF
once	TRBV11-3	TRBD2	17	TRBJ2-2	TGTGCCAGCAGCTTCCATAGCGGGGGGGGTAACACCGGGGAGCTGTTTTTT	CASSFHSGGGNTGELFF
-	TRBV11-2	TRBD2	18	TRBJ2-7	TGTGCCAGCAGCGTAGGACCCCCGGGGGGATCTCGGACCTACGAGCAGTACTTC	CASSVGPPGGSRTYEQYF
-	TRBV10-3	TRBD2	16	TRBJ2-7	TGTGCCATCAGTGACCACTCAAGCGGGAGGGCCCGCGAGCAGTACTTC	CAISDHSSGRAREQYF
-	TRBV28	TRBD1	15	TRBJ1-5	TGTGCCAGCAGTCAAGGGGGCCGAGAGGGGCAGCCCCAGCATTTT	CASSQGGREGQPQHF
-	TRBV5-1	TRBD2	16	TRBJ2-3	TGCGCCAGCAGCTTACGGACTAGCGGGGGATCAGATACGCAGTATTTT	CASSLRTSGGSDTQYF
-	TRBV29-1	-	13	TRBJ1-4	TGCAGCGTTGAGATGATCCTAACCGGAAAACTGTTTTTT	CSVEMILTGKLFF
-	TRBV21-1	-	13	TRBJ1-2	TGTGCCAGCAGCCCCCCCCTTAACTATGGCTACACCTTC	CASSPPLNYGYTF
-	TRBV3-1/TRBV3-2	-	15	TRBJ2-7	TGTGCCAGCAGCCTTCGACCTGACAGAGCCTACGAGCAGTACTTC	CASSLRPDRAYEQYF
-	TRBV24-1	-	14	TRBJ2-3	TGTGCCACCAGAAGGGGAGGCGTTGGAGATACGCAGTATTTT	CATRRGGVGDTQYF
-	TRBV18	TRBD2	17	TRBJ2-3	TGTGCCAGCTCATCTCGGACTAGCGGGATGGGAACAGATACGCAGTATTTT	CASSSRTSGMGTDTQYF
-	TRBV5-5	-	14	TRBJ2-2	TGTGCCAGCAGTCAGATCAGGGTCCCCGGGGAGCTGTTTTTT	CASSQIRVPGELFF
few	TRBV27	-	14	TRBJ2-1	TGTGCCAGCAGCCAGGGTATAGGCAACAATGAGCAGTTCTTC	CASSQGIGNNEQFF
few	TRBV19	TRBD1	15	TRBJ1-3	TGTGCCAGTAGTCCCGACAGGGGTGGCGGAAACACCATATATTTT	CASSPDRGGGNTIYF
-	TRBV7-9	TRBD1	13	TRBJ2-7	TGTGCCAGCCGACAGGGGGACACCTACGAGCAGTACTTC	CASRQGDTYEQYF
-	TRBV6-5	-	13	TRBJ1-6	TGTGCCAGCCGAAGGGGTGACCATTCACCCCTCCACTTT	CASRRGDHSPLHF
-	TRBV20-1	-	12	TRBJ2-5	TGCAGTGCTAGTCTAGCCGGAGAGACCCAGTACTTC	CSASLAGETQYF
-	TRBV18	-	13	TRBJ1-3	TGTGCCAGCCAAAGCCTGACTATTGACACCATATATTTT	CASQSLTIDTIYF
-	TRBV19	TRBD1	14	TRBJ1-2	TGTGCCAGTCGGACAGGGGCGACCTCATATGGCTACACCTTC	CASRTGATSYGYTF
-	TRBV30	-	15	TRBJ2-1	TGTGCCTGGAGGGGCCCACTGCGGAGGGAGTATGAGCAGTTCTTC	CAWRGPLRREYEQFF
few	TRBV5-1	TRBD2	14	TRBJ2-5	TGCGCCAGCAGCTTGGCCGCGGGAGGCCTGCCCCAGTACTTC	CASSLAAGGLPQYF
once	TRBV24-1	TRBD1	19	TRBJ1-1	TGTGCCACCAGTGATCTTATTTTCCGACAGGGCCGAGAAGGGACTGAAGCTTTCTTT	CATSDLIFRQGREGTEAFF
-	TRBV10-3	TRBD1	16	TRBJ1-2	TGTGCCATCAGTGGGACAGGGAGAGAGTGGTACGATGGCTACACCTTC	CAISGTGREWYDGYTF
-	TRBV20-1	-	15	TRBJ1-6	TGCAGTGCTAGTGCACAGGCAGCTACCAATTCACCCCTCCACTTT	CSASAQAATNSPLHF
few	TRBV19	-	15	TRBJ2-2	TGTGCCAGTAGTATAGGCCAGGGATACACCGGGGAGCTGTTTTTT	CASSIGQGYTGELFF
-	TRBV14	TRBD1	19	TRBJ1-5	TGTGCCAGCAGCCAAGGCCCGGGACAGGGGGGCGGTAGCAATCAGCCCCAGCATTTT	CASSQGPGQGGGSNQPQHF
-	TRBV7-2	-	16	TRBJ1-6	TGTGCCAGCAGCGGTTTCCGGGGCTCCTATAATTCACCCCTCCACTTT	CASSGFRGSYNSPLHF
-	TRBV28	-	14	TRBJ1-1	TGTGCCAGCAGTTTGCAACTATTAACCCGAAAGACTTTCTTT	CASSLQLLTRKTFF
-	TRBV7-2	-	15	TRBJ1-5	TGTGCCAGCAGCTTCAACAGAGATAGCAATCAGCCCCAGCATTTT	CASSFNRDSNQPQHF
few	TRBV9	-	15	TRBJ1-2	TGTGCCAGCAGCGTAGGAGGTGGGGCGGACTATGGCTACACCTTC	CASSVGGGADYGYTF
-	TRBV27	TRBD2	14	TRBJ2-3	TGTGCCAGCAGCGGACTAGCGGGAGAAGATACGCAGTATTTT	CASSGLAGEDTQYF
-	TRBV5-1	TRBD1	18	TRBJ2-3	TGCGCCAGCAGCTCGCGCGGGTGGGCAGGGGGCAACACAGATACGCAGTATTTT	CASSSRGWAGGNTDTQYF
-	TRBV30	-	13	TRBJ1-6	TGTGCCTGGACCCCCAGGGAAGATTCACCCCTCCACTTT	CAWTPREDSPLHF